Listed below are T cell receptor beta chains from one sample, sequenced in a study of control samples from healthy donors and cancer patients. Profiled with immunoSEQ multiplex PCR; TCRdb holds only in-frame clones, not every one. The sample comprises roughly 130,000 clones, about 94% of which are singletons, and about 3.5% rests with the top ten. Sequencing was done on a sample of blood. These TCRs come from a man in his thirties or forties in good health. CDR3s leave out the opening cysteine and the closing phenylalanine or tryptophan. Only part of the rows carry a size: once, few, many, or a class if the clone is expanded.

ASSPQTSGVREQY	13	TRBJ2-7	TRBV7-2	once
ASSWGRGGDEQY	12	TRBJ2-7	TRBV5-1	once
ASSSLQRANYGYT	13	TRBJ1-2	TRBV19	.
ASSPRLAGGVLEQF	14	TRBJ2-1	TRBV7-9	few
AYRGEDLDQETQY	13	TRBJ2-5	TRBV5-8	.
ASSLLGTGDEQY	12	TRBJ2-7	TRBV7-2	.
ASSVTGTGSVATNEKLF	17	TRBJ1-4	TRBV11-2	.
SVPWEGAGELF	11	TRBJ2-2	TRBV29-1	.
ASSLDRSEAF	10	TRBJ1-1	TRBV7-2	.
ASSSFGGYT	9	TRBJ1-2	TRBV5-1	.
ASSDSLNTEAF	11	TRBJ1-1	TRBV7-3	.
ASSSPGGQAGAGANVLT	17	TRBJ2-6	TRBV7-9	.
ASSFASGGHSYNEQF	15	TRBJ2-1	TRBV7-2	.
ASSIDRARESYEQY	14	TRBJ2-7	TRBV5-1	.
ASSLGRGWGLVTGELF	16	TRBJ2-2	TRBV7-8	once
SAFGTPYEQY	10	TRBJ2-7	TRBV29-1	.
ASSLQGDMNTEAF	13	TRBJ1-1	TRBV6-5	.
ASSYRGDRSYEQY	13	TRBJ2-7	TRBV6-5	.
ASSYSDSTGELF	12	TRBJ2-2	TRBV6-2/TRBV6-3	few
ASSLTQDEKLF	11	TRBJ1-4	TRBV7-9	.